Only a few counts were recorded for the clone carrying this T cell receptor beta chain. Its antigen is unknown. The sample carries other DNA sequences with the same CDR3. Sorted-subset replicate PCRs used about 190 ng of genomic DNA. This amount corresponded to 30,000 to 35,000 T cell genomes. Profiled with immunoSEQ multiplex PCR; TCRdb holds only in-frame clones, not every one. The sample has 650,000 to 800,000 clones; 72% are singletons. J lost 0 bases, V lost 6 bases, and 5 bases had no gene match. Germline V lookup: CDR1 SGHTA, CDR2 FQGNSA. This CDR3 spans 14 amino acids. This sample is part of a study of shared clonotypes between healthy human individuals. Study-level results: Estimated richness values were generally larger in naive subsets than in memory subsets. Incompleteness in sorted-subset sequencing, despite large depth, was shown by rarefaction.

This sequence originates from a woman in her thirties in good health. Sample: memory CD4+ T cells sorted from blood. The subset denotes: CD45RA-negative fraction. This rearrangement joins TRBV7-2 to TRBJ2-7, with TRBD2 identical over 7 bases. The DNA for the CDR3 is TGTGCCAGCAGTACCCAGCGGGACTCCTACGAGCAGTACTTC. It specifies CASSTQRDSYEQYF.